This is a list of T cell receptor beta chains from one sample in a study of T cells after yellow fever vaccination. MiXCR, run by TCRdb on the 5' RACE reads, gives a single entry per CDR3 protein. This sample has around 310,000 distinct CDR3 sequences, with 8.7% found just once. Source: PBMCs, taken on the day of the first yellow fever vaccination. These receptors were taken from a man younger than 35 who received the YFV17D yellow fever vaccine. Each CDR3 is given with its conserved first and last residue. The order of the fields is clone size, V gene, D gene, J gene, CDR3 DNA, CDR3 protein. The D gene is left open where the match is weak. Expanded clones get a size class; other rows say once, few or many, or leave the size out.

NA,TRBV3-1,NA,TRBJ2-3,TGTGCCAGCAGCCAACTAGATACGCAGTATTTT,CASSQLDTQYF
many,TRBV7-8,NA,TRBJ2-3,TGTGCCAGCAGCTTTAGCGGAGCCACGCAGTATTTT,CASSFSGATQYF
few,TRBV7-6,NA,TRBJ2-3,TGTGCCAGCAGCTTGTGGAGGGGAGGTGGAGATACGCAGTATTTT,CASSLWRGGGDTQYF
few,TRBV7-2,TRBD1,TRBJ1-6,TGTGCCAGCAGCTTAGCCCTGGGACAGGGGTATTCACCCCTCCACTTT,CASSLALGQGYSPLHF
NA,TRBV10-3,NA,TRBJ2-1,TGTGCCATCAGGAGGGGGGTCCTATCAGACAATGAGCAGTTCTTC,CAIRRGVLSDNEQFF
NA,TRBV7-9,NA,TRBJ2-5,TGTGCCAGCAGCTTCAGTGCCAGGGGATTGGAGGAGACCCAGTACTTC,CASSFSARGLEETQYF
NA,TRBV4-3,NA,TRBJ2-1,TGCGCCAGCAGCCAAGCGCAGTACAATGAGCAGTTCTTC,CASSQAQYNEQFF
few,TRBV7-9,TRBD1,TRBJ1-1,TGTGCCAGCAGCCGCGGACAGGTTACTGAAGCTTTCTTT,CASSRGQVTEAFF
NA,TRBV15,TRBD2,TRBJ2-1,TGTGCCACCAGCAGAGATCTGGGGGGGGTGGGGAATGAGCAGTTCTTC,CATSRDLGGVGNEQFF
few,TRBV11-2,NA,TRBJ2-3,TGTGCCAGCAGCTACCTCACAGATACGCAGTATTTT,CASSYLTDTQYF
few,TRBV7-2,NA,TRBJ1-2,TGTGCCAGCAGCTTATATAGTAACTATGGCTACACCTTC,CASSLYSNYGYTF